What follows are 9 T cell receptor beta chains derived from one specimen sequenced in a study of blood T cell repertoires in COVID-19. Some clones are missing from TCRdb's copy, which holds only in-frame ones; the method was immunoSEQ multiplex PCR. The top ten hold around 11% of the sample, which has 250,000 to 300,000 clones, roughly 90% seen once. The sample consisted of peripheral blood. These receptors were taken from a woman aged 25 to 39 with COVID-19, enrolled during active disease.

The V gene is TRBV14, the J gene TRBJ2-1; 7 nucleotides agree with TRBD1. Germline CDR1 SGHDN, CDR2 FVKESK. The CDR3 is 15 residues long. Trimming took 2 bases from V and 2 from J; bases not matched to a gene: 3. The CDR3 reads CASSQIQGAYNEQFF. The CDR3 DNA reads TGTGCCAGCAGCCAAATCCAGGGGGCCTACAATGAGCAGTTCTTC.

J is TRBJ2-3 and V is TRBV7-2; D might be TRBD2 (6 bases). This CDR3 is built from 14 residues. V was cut by 5 bases and J by 2 bases, with 11 bases left in between. The germline V gene encodes CDR1 SGHTA and CDR2 FQGNSA. CDR3 amino acids: CASSLRDFTDTQYF. In DNA, the CDR3 is TGTGCCAGCAGCCTTAGGGACTTCACAGATACGCAGTATTTT.

The chain combines TRBV27 with TRBJ1-4; TRBD1 matches at 11 bases. Germline trimming cut 7 bases from V and 10 bases from J; bases unmatched to any gene: 8. CDR1 is MNHEY and CDR2 is SMNVEV in the germline V gene (reference sequence). The CDR3 loop spans 14 amino acids. CDR3 loop: CASTSDRGQGKLFF. The CDR3 bases are TGTGCCAGCACCTCGGACAGGGGGCAAGGAAAACTGTTTTTT.

This clone was seen a single time. The chain carries TRBV6-2 or TRBV6-3 and TRBJ2-7, with 9 nucleotides matching TRBD2. Germline V CDR1 and CDR2: MNHEY, SVGEGT. There are 15 residues in the CDR3. Trimming at V came to 2 bases and at J to 5 bases, leaving 7 bases not matched to a gene. CDR3 loop: CASSYLASGNDEQYF. CDR3 coding DNA: TGTGCCAGCAGTTACCTGGCTAGCGGGAACGACGAGCAGTACTTC.

This clone was counted a single time. Here the CDR3 reads CSAPDGYIQYF. The CDR3 DNA is TGCAGTGCTCCAGACGGGTACATTCAGTACTTC. This chain uses TRBV20-1 with TRBJ2-4; D unclear. V lost 5 bases to trimming and J lost 8 bases, with 10 bases between them. CDR3 length equals 11 residues. Germline assignment: CDR1 DFQATT and CDR2 SNEGSKA (reference sequence).

The chain recombines TRBV18 with TRBJ2-3; 7 nucleotides align to TRBD1. CDR1 and CDR2 from the germline V gene are KGHSH and LQKENI. Trimming removed 6 bases from V and 0 bases from J; junction bases left unmatched: 6. The CDR3 has 15 residues. In DNA form, the CDR3 reads TGTGCCAGCTCCCCGGGACAGACTAGCACAGATACGCAGTATTTT. Amino acids: CASSPGQTSTDTQYF.

The CDR3 spells CASSRPTGNGANVLTF. The CDR3 nucleotides are TGTGCCAGCAGCCGTCCTACAGGGAATGGGGCCAACGTCCTGACTTTC. This sequence joins TRBV7-3 and TRBJ2-6; TRBD1 is a possible D gene (6 bases). Germline V gene sequence: CDR1 SGHTA, CDR2 FQGTGA. The V end lost 5 bases, the J end lost 3 bases, and 14 bases lay between the germline ends. The CDR3 spans 16 residues. The entire variable domain, with the rest obtained from reference TRBV7-3 and TRBJ2-6, is as follows: GAGVSQTPSNKVTEKGKYVELRCDPISGHTALYWYRQSLGQGPEFLIYFQGTGAADDSGLPNDRFFAVRPEGSVSTLKIQRTERGDSAVYLCASSRPTGNGANVLTFGAGSRLTVL.

The chain carries TRBV3-1 (or the pseudogene TRBV3-2) and TRBJ2-1; the D is unclear. Germline loops: CDR1 LGHDT, CDR2 YNNKEL (reference sequence). The CDR3 extends over 14 amino acids. V was cut by 4 bases and J by 0 bases, with 7 bases left in between. In nucleotides, the CDR3 is TGTGCCAGCAGCCGAACTAACTCCTACAATGAGCAGTTCTTC. Translation gives CASSRTNSYNEQFF.

This chain links TRBV24-1 with TRBJ2-3, with 9 bases that match TRBD2. The germline V gene has CDR1 KGHDR and CDR2 SFDVKD. The CDR3 extends over 14 amino acids. Trimming cost V 5 bases and J 6 bases; bases outside gene matches: 5. The CDR3 DNA is TGTGCCACCAGTGGCGGGGGGGGAGTGGATACGCAGTATTTT. It is translated as CATSGGGGVDTQYF.